This TCR beta chain was captured by sequencing in a study of shared clonotypes between healthy human individuals. Naive CD8 cells lacked CD45RO and underwent positive selection for CCR7, leaving out terminally differentiated effector memory CD45RA+ cells. Sequencing used immunoSEQ multiplex PCR; TCRdb keeps in-frame clones, though not all of them. There are 1.5 million to 2.5 million clones in the sample; approximately 94% occur only once, and 1.2% lies in the top ten. Germline CDR1 MNHEY, CDR2 SMNVEV (reference sequence). The V and J ends lost 5 bases and 2 bases respectively, with 13 bases between them. CDR3 size: 14 residues.

The source material was naive CD8+ T cells sorted from blood. V and J are TRBV27 and TRBJ2-7; D remains unclear. This receptor was identified in a man aged 18 to 29 in good health. The CDR3 bases are TGTGCCAGCAGTCCCCTCGACTCTACCTACGAGCAGTACTTC. As protein: CASSPLDSTYEQYF.